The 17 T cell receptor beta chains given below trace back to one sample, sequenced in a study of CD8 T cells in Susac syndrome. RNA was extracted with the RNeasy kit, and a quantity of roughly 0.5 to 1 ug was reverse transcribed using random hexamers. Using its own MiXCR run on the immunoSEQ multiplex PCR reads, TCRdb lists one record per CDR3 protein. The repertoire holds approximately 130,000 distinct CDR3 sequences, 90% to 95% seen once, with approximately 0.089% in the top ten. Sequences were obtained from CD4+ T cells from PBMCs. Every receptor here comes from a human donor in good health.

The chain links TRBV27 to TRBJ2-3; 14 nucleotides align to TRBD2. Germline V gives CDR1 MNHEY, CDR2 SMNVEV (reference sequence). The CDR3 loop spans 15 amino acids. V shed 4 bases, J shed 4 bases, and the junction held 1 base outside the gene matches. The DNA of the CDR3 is TGTGCCAGCAGTTCGGGACTAGCGGGAGCAGATACGCAGTATTTT. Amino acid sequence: CASSSGLAGADTQYF.

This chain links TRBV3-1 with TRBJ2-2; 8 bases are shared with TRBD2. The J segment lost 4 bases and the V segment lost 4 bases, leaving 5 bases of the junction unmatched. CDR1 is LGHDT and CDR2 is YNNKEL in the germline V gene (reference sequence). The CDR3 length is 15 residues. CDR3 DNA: TGTGCCAGCAGCCGCGGGGGGACTAGCACCGGGGAGCTGTTTTTT. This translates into CASSRGGTSTGELFF.

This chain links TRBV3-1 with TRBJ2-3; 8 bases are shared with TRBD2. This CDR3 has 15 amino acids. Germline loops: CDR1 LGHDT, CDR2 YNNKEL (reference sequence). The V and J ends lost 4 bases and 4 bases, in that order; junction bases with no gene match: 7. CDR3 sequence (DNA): TGTGCCAGCAGCCTCGGGACTAGGGTTTCAGATACGCAGTATTTT. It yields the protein CASSLGTRVSDTQYF.

The CDR3 DNA reads as TGCGCCAGCAGCCAAGATTGGGGTGGCCACAATGAGCAGTTCTTC. Its translation is CASSQDWGGHNEQFF. The chain couples TRBV4-3 to TRBJ2-1; D uncertain. The CDR3 is made up of 15 amino acids. Germline V lookup: CDR1 LGHNA, CDR2 YSLEER. Between the trimmed V and J ends, which lost 0 bases and 5 bases, there was a span of 11 bases.

This chain's CDR3 is CASSRTGVNEQFF. Written as DNA, the CDR3 is TGTGCCAGCAGCCGCACAGGGGTAAATGAGCAGTTCTTC. The J gene is TRBJ2-1, the V gene TRBV3-1, with TRBD1 matching over 7 bases. This CDR3 is built from 13 residues. Germline CDR1 LGHDT, CDR2 YNNKEL (reference sequence). J lost 7 bases, V lost 4 bases, and 4 bases had no gene match.

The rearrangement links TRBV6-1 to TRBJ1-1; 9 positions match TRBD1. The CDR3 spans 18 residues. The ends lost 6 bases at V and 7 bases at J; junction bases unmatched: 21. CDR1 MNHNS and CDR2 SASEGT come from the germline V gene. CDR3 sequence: CASSAPPGQGTTLIEAFF. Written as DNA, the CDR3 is TGTGCCAGCAGCGCCCCCCCGGGACAGGGAACAACCCTTATTGAAGCTTTCTTT.

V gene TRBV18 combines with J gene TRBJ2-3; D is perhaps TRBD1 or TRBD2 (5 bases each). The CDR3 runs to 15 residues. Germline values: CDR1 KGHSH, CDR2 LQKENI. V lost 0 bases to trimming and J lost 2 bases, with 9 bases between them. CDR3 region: CASSPPGVVTDTQYF. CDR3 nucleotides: TGTGCCAGCTCACCACCGGGGGTGGTCACAGATACGCAGTATTTT.

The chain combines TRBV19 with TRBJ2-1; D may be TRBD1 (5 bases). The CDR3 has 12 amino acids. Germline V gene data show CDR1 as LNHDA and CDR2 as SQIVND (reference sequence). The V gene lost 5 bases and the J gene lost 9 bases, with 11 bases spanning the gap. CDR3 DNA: TGTGCCAGTAGTGAAAGGGGATCTGAGCAGTTCTTC. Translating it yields CASSERGSEQFF.

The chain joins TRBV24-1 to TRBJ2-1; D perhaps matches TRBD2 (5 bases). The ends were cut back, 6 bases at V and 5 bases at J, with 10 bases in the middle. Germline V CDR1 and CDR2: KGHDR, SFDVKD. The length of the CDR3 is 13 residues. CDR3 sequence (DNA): TGTGCCACCAGTAGCGGTTCCAACAATGAGCAGTTCTTC. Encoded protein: CATSSGSNNEQFF.

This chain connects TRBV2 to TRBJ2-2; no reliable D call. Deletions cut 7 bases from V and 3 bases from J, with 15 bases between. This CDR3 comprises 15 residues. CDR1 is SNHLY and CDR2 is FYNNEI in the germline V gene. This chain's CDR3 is CASIRTRFDTGELFF. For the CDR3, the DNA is TGTGCCAGCATTCGAACCCGGTTCGACACCGGGGAGCTGTTTTTT.

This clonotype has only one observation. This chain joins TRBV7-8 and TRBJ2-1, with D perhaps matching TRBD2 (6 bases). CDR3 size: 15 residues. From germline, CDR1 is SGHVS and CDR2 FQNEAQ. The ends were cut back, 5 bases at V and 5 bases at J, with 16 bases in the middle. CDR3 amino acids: CASSPVTGDHNEQFF. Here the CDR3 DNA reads TGTGCCAGCAGCCCCGTGACGGGAGATCACAATGAGCAGTTCTTC.

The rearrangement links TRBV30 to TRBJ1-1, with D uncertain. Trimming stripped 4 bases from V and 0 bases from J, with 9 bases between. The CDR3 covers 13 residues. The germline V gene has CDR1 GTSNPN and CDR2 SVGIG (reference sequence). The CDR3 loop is CAWTPGLNTEAFF. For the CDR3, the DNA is TGTGCCTGGACCCCCGGGCTGAACACTGAAGCTTTCTTT.

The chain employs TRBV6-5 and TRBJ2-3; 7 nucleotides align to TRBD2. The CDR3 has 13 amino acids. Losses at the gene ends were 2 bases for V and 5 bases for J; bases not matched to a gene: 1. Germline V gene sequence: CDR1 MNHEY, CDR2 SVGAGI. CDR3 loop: CASSYGEGDTQYF. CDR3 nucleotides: TGTGCCAGCAGTTACGGGGAGGGAGATACGCAGTATTTT.

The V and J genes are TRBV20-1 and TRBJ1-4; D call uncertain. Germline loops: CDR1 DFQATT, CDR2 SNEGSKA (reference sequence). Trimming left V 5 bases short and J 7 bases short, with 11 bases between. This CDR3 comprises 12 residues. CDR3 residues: CSARPRGEKLFF. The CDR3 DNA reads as TGCAGTGCTCGACCCAGAGGTGAAAAACTGTTTTTT.

CDR3 residues: CSVDEGNTGELFF. The CDR3 DNA is TGCAGCGTTGATGAGGGAAACACCGGGGAGCTGTTTTTT. The chain combines TRBV29-1 with TRBJ2-2, with a weak D call TRBD2 (5 bases). The length of the CDR3 is 13 residues. Germline CDR1 reads SQVTM; CDR2 reads ANQGSEA. Trimming removed 3 bases at V and 2 bases at J, with 7 bases between.

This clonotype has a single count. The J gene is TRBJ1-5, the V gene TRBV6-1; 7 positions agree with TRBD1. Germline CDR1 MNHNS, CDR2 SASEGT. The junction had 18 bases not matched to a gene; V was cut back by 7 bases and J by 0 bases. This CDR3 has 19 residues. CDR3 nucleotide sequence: TGTGCCAGCACTCCTATAGGAGGGGGCCTGGAATATAGCAATCAGCCCCAGCATTTT. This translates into CASTPIGGGLEYSNQPQHF.

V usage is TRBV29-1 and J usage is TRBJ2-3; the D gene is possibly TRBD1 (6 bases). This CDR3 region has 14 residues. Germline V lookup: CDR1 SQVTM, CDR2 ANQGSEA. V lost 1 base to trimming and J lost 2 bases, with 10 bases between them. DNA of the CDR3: TGCAGCGTTGAAGCAGGGGACACCACAGATACGCAGTATTTT. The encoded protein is CSVEAGDTTDTQYF.